A selection of T cell receptor beta chains follows, all from one sample in a study of PD-1 blockade in classical Hodgkin lymphoma. Assay used: immunoSEQ multiplex PCR; TCRdb lists only in-frame clones, some missing. The profile shows roughly 12,000 clones, roughly four fifths of them singletons. Sample: peripheral blood mononuclear cells (PBMCs), taken at baseline. Source of these receptors: a human donor with classical Hodgkin lymphoma. Both conserved end residues are part of each CDR3. Fields, in order: CDR3 protein, CDR3 DNA, D gene, V gene, J gene, clone size. The D gene is left open where the match is weak. The size entry is marked missing in some rows and otherwise reads once, few, many or a size class.

CDR3: CASSTQTGRQPQHF; DNA: TGTGCCAGCAGTACTCAGACAGGGAGGCAGCCCCAGCATTTT; D: TRBD1; V: TRBV28; J: TRBJ1-5; size: .
CDR3: CASSVGSGASYEQYF; DNA: TGTGCCAGCAGCGTAGGGAGCGGGGCCTCCTACGAGCAGTACTTC; D: TRBD2; V: TRBV9; J: TRBJ2-7; size: .
CDR3: CASSVGQDTQYF; DNA: TGTGCCAGCAGCGTAGGCCAAGATACGCAGTATTTT; D: .; V: TRBV9; J: TRBJ2-3; size: .
CDR3: CAISESGNEQFF; DNA: TGTGCCATCAGTGAGTCTGGCAATGAGCAGTTCTTC; D: .; V: TRBV10-3; J: TRBJ2-1; size: .
CDR3: CASSELKGTPSGNTIYF; DNA: TGTGCCAGCAGTGAATTAAAGGGAACCCCCTCTGGAAACACCATATATTTT; D: .; V: TRBV2; J: TRBJ1-3; size: .
CDR3: CASSLMTSNTEAFF; DNA: TGCGCCAGCAGCTTGATGACTTCGAACACTGAAGCTTTCTTT; D: .; V: TRBV5-1; J: TRBJ1-1; size: few
CDR3: CASSPGTGANYGYTF; DNA: TGTGCCAGCTCTCCCGGGACAGGGGCTAACTATGGCTACACCTTC; D: TRBD1; V: TRBV28; J: TRBJ1-2; size: .
CDR3: CASRGAGGAYNEQFF; DNA: TGTGCCAGCAGAGGAGCGGGGGGGGCGTACAATGAGCAGTTCTTC; D: TRBD2; V: TRBV27; J: TRBJ2-1; size: .
CDR3: CASRTGTSTGELFF; DNA: TGCGCCAGCAGAACCGGGACCTCAACCGGGGAGCTGTTTTTT; D: .; V: TRBV4-1; J: TRBJ2-2; size: .
CDR3: CAWRSGQVYGYTF; DNA: TGTGCCTGGAGATCGGGGCAGGTGTATGGCTACACCTTC; D: .; V: TRBV30; J: TRBJ1-2; size: .
CDR3: CASSFRDRSYGYTF; DNA: TGTGCCAGCAGCTTCCGGGACAGAAGTTATGGCTACACCTTC; D: TRBD1; V: TRBV5-8; J: TRBJ1-2; size: .
CDR3: CSVVAAGTAGNTIYF; DNA: TGCAGCGTTGTTGCAGCCGGGACAGCGGGAAACACCATATATTTT; D: TRBD1; V: TRBV29-1; J: TRBJ1-3; size: .
CDR3: CASSESRGNYGYTF; DNA: TGTGCCAGCAGTGAATCCAGGGGAAACTATGGCTACACCTTC; D: .; V: TRBV2; J: TRBJ1-2; size: .
CDR3: CASSFSGGSYGYTF; DNA: TGTGCCAGCAGTTTCTCAGGGGGAAGCTATGGCTACACCTTC; D: TRBD1; V: TRBV6-5; J: TRBJ1-2; size: .
CDR3: CASSQERGTGNTIYF; DNA: TGTGCCAGCAGCCAAGAAAGGGGAACCGGAAACACCATATATTTT; D: .; V: TRBV4-2; J: TRBJ1-3; size: .
CDR3: CASSFFGGRPEAFF; DNA: TGTGCCAGCAGTTTTTTCGGGGGGCGCCCTGAAGCTTTCTTT; D: .; V: TRBV28; J: TRBJ1-1; size: .
CDR3: CASRDPGWGEAFF; DNA: TGTGCCAGCAGAGATCCAGGGTGGGGTGAAGCTTTCTTT; D: .; V: TRBV9; J: TRBJ1-1; size: .
CDR3: CASSPGGVTEAFF; DNA: TGTGCCAGCAGCCCAGGGGGGGTCACTGAAGCTTTCTTT; D: TRBD1; V: TRBV6-6; J: TRBJ1-1; size: few
CDR3: CASSPVSGGGSSQPQHF; DNA: TGTGCCAGCTCACCCGTCTCGGGCGGTGGCTCTAGTCAGCCCCAGCATTTT; D: .; V: TRBV18; J: TRBJ1-5; size: few
CDR3: CASSYSSGNTIYF; DNA: TGTGCCAGCAGTTACTCCAGTGGAAACACCATATATTTT; D: .; V: TRBV6-6; J: TRBJ1-3; size: few
CDR3: CASLGTRQSDEQFF; DNA: TGTGCCAGCCTGGGGACTAGGCAGAGTGATGAGCAGTTCTTC; D: TRBD2; V: TRBV27; J: TRBJ2-1; size: .
CDR3: CASSFLGAQTEAFF; DNA: TGTGCCAGCAGCTTTCTAGGGGCGCAGACTGAAGCTTTCTTT; D: .; V: TRBV7-2; J: TRBJ1-1; size: .
CDR3: CAWRENGQTPEAFF; DNA: TGTGCCTGGAGGGAAAACGGACAGACCCCTGAAGCTTTCTTT; D: .; V: TRBV30; J: TRBJ1-1; size: .
CDR3: CASSGAGTNYGYTF; DNA: TGCGCCAGCAGCGGGGCCGGGACTAACTATGGCTACACCTTC; D: .; V: TRBV5-1; J: TRBJ1-2; size: .
CDR3: CASSLGTGTNSPLHF; DNA: TGTGCCAGCAGCTTGGGGACGGGGACAAATTCACCCCTCCACTTT; D: .; V: TRBV5-6; J: TRBJ1-6; size: .
CDR3: CASSQDTGNTGELFF; DNA: TGCGCCAGCAGCCAAGATACCGGAAACACCGGGGAGCTGTTTTTT; D: .; V: TRBV4-3; J: TRBJ2-2; size: .
CDR3: CASSERQLMNTEAFF; DNA: TGTGCCAGCTCAGAGCGACAGCTAATGAACACTGAAGCTTTCTTT; D: .; V: TRBV18; J: TRBJ1-1; size: .
CDR3: CASSSGAEQFF; DNA: TGCGCCAGCAGCTCCGGGGCGGAGCAGTTTTTT; D: .; V: TRBV4-1; J: TRBJ1-4; size: .
CDR3: CASSLADGGAPGELFF; DNA: TGTGCCAGCAGCTTGGCGGACGGGGGGGCCCCCGGGGAGCTGTTTTTT; D: TRBD2; V: TRBV5-4; J: TRBJ2-2; size: .